The clone carrying this T cell receptor beta chain was seen at least ten times. Its antigen is not known. The sample is drawn from a study of T cells in Graves' hyperthyroidism and ophthalmopathy. Points from the study as a whole: In the blood, most expanded thyroid clonotypes above 0.001 appeared as well. Through a model of 13 V-J features, ophthalmopathy was separated from stable hyperthyroidism.

The germline V gene has CDR1 DFQATT and CDR2 SNEGSKA (reference sequence). This CDR3 contains 14 residues. V dropped 3 bases and J dropped 3 bases, with 13 bases sitting between them. Amplification targeted TCR beta CDR3 regions from RNA transcripts. TCR CDR3 underwent first-round RT-PCR with the HTBI primer set. From the multiplex PCR reads, TCRdb called clonotypes with MiXCR, one entry per CDR3 protein. The data contain roughly 640,000 distinct CDR3 sequences, approximately 15% of them singletons. Duration under 3 months, a NOSPECS grade of at least 4, and a Clinical Activity Score of at least 3 characterized the ophthalmopathy patients.

This TCR was sampled from a woman aged 40 to 50 with Graves' ophthalmopathy. The sequencing sample was made of blood. The chain combines TRBV20-1 with TRBJ2-3; D ambiguous. CDR3 bases: TGCAGTGCTAGTTATAGGGATAATACAGATACGCAGTATTTT. Its protein product is CSASYRDNTDTQYF.